This TCR beta chain was sequenced in a study of blood T cells in healthy people across ages. Through a sample-barcoded 5' primer and a J-beta primer mix, a second PCR was run for about 7 to 12 cycles. Per sample, CDR3-containing paired-end reads numbered at least 2.5 million. TCRdb analysed the 5' RACE reads with MiXCR anew, one entry per CDR3 protein. Of about 930,000 distinct CDR3 sequences detected, 25% to 35% appear once; the ten largest clones hold roughly 10%. This clonotype was found many times. These data were also reused for a study on T cells of mothers and their children. That work states: Donors were three healthy Caucasian mothers and their six children.

Sequenced: blood. This TCR derives from a woman between 35 and 50 years old in good health.

The DNA for the CDR3 is TGTGCCAGCACCAGGACAGGGAAAGAGACCCAGTACTTC. This sequence encodes CASTRTGKETQYF. This chain links TRBV28 with TRBJ2-5, with 8 bases matching TRBD1. The CDR3 runs 13 residues. Trimming cost V 7 bases and J 3 bases; bases outside gene matches: 4. The germline V gene has CDR1 MDHEN and CDR2 SYDVKM.